The clone carrying this TCR beta chain was seen a few times. Between the trimmed V and J ends, which lost 2 bases and 1 base, there was a span of 5 bases. The CDR3 has 13 amino acids. The germline V gene has CDR1 SGHTA and CDR2 FQGNSA. This sample was included in a study of type 1 regulatory T cells. On the study more broadly: This in vitro CD4 product, T-allo10, is enriched for Tr1 cells and alloantigen-specific.

Via MiXCR, TCRdb re-called the reads, giving one row per CDR3 protein. The sample has 80,000 to 100,000 distinct CDR3 sequences, roughly 30% seen once. This TCR derives from a human donor in good health. The sample was CD4+ T cells, either the whole sample or a sorted fraction (not recorded which). J is TRBJ1-1 and V is TRBV7-2, with D hard to call. CDR3 protein: CASSLQENTEAFF. Written as DNA, the CDR3 is TGTGCCAGCAGCTTACAGGAGAACACTGAAGCTTTCTTT.